Below, one T cell receptor (beta chain) is given with its context. This clone appeared a few times. Its cognate antigen has yet to be identified. Base qualities are not recorded, but no much larger clone differs from it by a single base. The data derive from a study of beta chain features in type 1 diabetes (dated by TCRdb to the late 2010s). Notes on the research overall: No differences in mean age, gender distribution, total cell number or subset yield were found between patients and healthy donors. A total of roughly 100,000,000 sorted cells were examined across all samples, and the number of cells per subset was strongly correlated with RNA yield. The study compared TCRB repertoires of sorted circulating CD4+ T cell subsets between recently diagnosed type 1 diabetes patients and matched healthy donors. Naive and central memory subsets were obtained from all 30 or so donors, but regulatory and stem cell-like memory subsets were isolated from only 8 patients and roughly 8 healthy donors.

From each donor, a single peripheral blood sample of around 120 mL on average was drawn into heparinised tubes. Naive, central memory, regulatory and stem cell-like memory CD4+ T cells were sorted on a BD FACSAria II using a panel including CD45RO, CCR7, CD25, CD127, CD95 and CD27. Purity was above 98% for every sorted population. PBMCs were isolated right away by Lymphoprep density gradient centrifugation and were stained directly, without culture. Samples were stained and sorted in pairs, with one healthy donor and one patient per experiment, so that batch effects were minimized. Looking up the germline V gene yields CDR1 SNHLY and CDR2 FYNNEI. V lost 4 bases and J lost 3 bases, and the count of bases not matched to a germline gene is 4. The CDR3 numbers 14 residues from cysteine through phenylalanine. Only CDR3 DNA remains: 42 bases, in frame from the first base. Findings and caveats that apply to the study as a whole: PCR may preferentially amplify shorter templates, but because patient and control samples were amplified and corrected together, any resulting skew would affect both groups equally. Fewer insertions and more nucleotide deletions at VDJ recombination sites were observed in patients with type 1 diabetes, implying thymic rearrangement abnormalities. The naive, central memory and regulatory TCRB repertoires appeared to resemble one another more closely among patients than among healthy donors. Because cDNA was sequenced instead of genomic DNA, highly expressing activated cells could be over-represented, though the groups showed no difference in activation or CD3 levels. Type 1 diabetes patients showed a moderate but significant shortening of TCRB CDR3 length in all four CD4+ subsets. Because small numbers of individuals were included in the HLA sub-analyses, any influence of HLA type on TCRB rearrangement was left unresolved.

The entire amount of isolated RNA was reverse transcribed using the High Capacity cDNA Reverse Transcription Kit, so the sequenced TCRB transcripts were expressed ones. Deep immunoSEQ sequencing was applied to naive, central memory and regulatory T cell samples, giving an average of about 3.6 million total reads per sample. Sorted cells were lysed in RLT buffer and RNA was extracted with DNase-treated RNeasy Micro or Mini kits, depending on cell number. Each cell subset was processed on its own to prevent cross-contamination, while patient and healthy donor samples were processed together. The immunoSEQ multiplex PCR was used to amplify TCRB sequences from cDNA, generating 87-bp fragments that spanned the CDR3 region. Sequencing of the amplicons was done on the Illumina HiSeq platform. On the study's bioinformatics: Synthetic template baselines were used to correct PCR bias computationally, reads within Hamming distance 2 were collapsed together, and singletons that could not be merged were discarded. Reads were aligned against IMGT to assign V, D and J genes, CDR3 length and insertions or deletions at six rearrangement sites. Within each subset, clonotype counts were normalized to the number of sorted cells before true diversity and Gini coefficients were calculated with the tcR R package. The overlap coefficient, calculated on TCRB nucleotide sequences, was used to quantify repertoire sharing. TCRdb holds this immuneACCESS table with in-frame rearrangements only. Some clones are missing; in checked studies, unresolved V genes explain under half, and the rest has no known cause. The DNA gave D and trimming, while V, J and clone size come from that table. The sample has 60,000 to 75,000 clones on record, 49% of them singletons. 0.7% of the sample is taken by the ten largest.

The rearrangement joined TRBV2 to TRBJ1-2, with TRBD1 matching 8 junction bases. This TCR derives from a man aged 30 to 39 with type 1 diabetes. Input material: central memory CD4+ T cells from blood. The sequence in DNA is TGTGCCAGCAGTGCGGAACAGGGGGACTATGGCTACACCTTC. Its translation reads: CASSAEQGDYGYTF.